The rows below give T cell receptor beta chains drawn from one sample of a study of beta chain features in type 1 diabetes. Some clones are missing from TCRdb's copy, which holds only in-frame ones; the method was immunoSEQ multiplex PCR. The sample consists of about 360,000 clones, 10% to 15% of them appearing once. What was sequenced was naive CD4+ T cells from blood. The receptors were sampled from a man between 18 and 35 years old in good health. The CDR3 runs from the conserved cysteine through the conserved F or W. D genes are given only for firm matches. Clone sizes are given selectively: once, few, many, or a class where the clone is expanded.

DNA: TGCGCCAGCAGCCAAGATTGGGCGCAATCGCGCACAGATACGCAGTATTTT
CDR3: CASSQDWAQSRTDTQYF
V: TRBV4-3
size: NA
J: TRBJ2-3
D: NA

DNA: TGTGCCAGCAGCTTAGATAGGGGCGGGGTGGGTACGCAGTATTTT
CDR3: CASSLDRGGVGTQYF
V: TRBV11-2
size: NA
J: TRBJ2-3
D: NA

DNA: TGTGCCAGCAGTCCGAGGACTAGTGATAACTACGAGCAGTACTTC
CDR3: CASSPRTSDNYEQYF
V: TRBV2
size: few
J: TRBJ2-7
D: TRBD2

DNA: TGTGCCAGCAGCTCCCCTGAGACAGGGGGATACGAGCAGTACTTC
CDR3: CASSSPETGGYEQYF
V: TRBV7-2
size: few
J: TRBJ2-7
D: TRBD1

DNA: TGTGCCGGACAGCGTGACGGCTACACCTTC
CDR3: CAGQRDGYTF
V: TRBV30
size: many
J: TRBJ1-2
D: NA

DNA: TGCGCCAGCAGCTTGGGGACAGGGATGAATCAGCCCCAGCATTTT
CDR3: CASSLGTGMNQPQHF
V: TRBV5-1
size: NA
J: TRBJ1-5
D: TRBD1

DNA: TGTGCCTGGAGTATTCCCGGGAGAACCTACGAGCAGTACTTC
CDR3: CAWSIPGRTYEQYF
V: TRBV30
size: few
J: TRBJ2-7
D: NA

DNA: TGTGCCAGCAGCTTCACCGGGACAGGGACCACAGATACGCAGTATTTT
CDR3: CASSFTGTGTTDTQYF
V: TRBV7-3
size: few
J: TRBJ2-3
D: TRBD1

DNA: TGTGCCAGCAAAGGGACTAGCGGGAGCAGCACAGATACGCAGTATTTT
CDR3: CASKGTSGSSTDTQYF
V: TRBV2
size: few
J: TRBJ2-3
D: TRBD2

DNA: TGCGCCAGCAGCTTGGGCGGACAGGGATTGGGTCAGCCCCAGCATTTT
CDR3: CASSLGGQGLGQPQHF
V: TRBV5-1
size: few
J: TRBJ1-5
D: TRBD1

DNA: TGTGCCAGCAGCCGGCGGGGCTCTGGGGCCAACGTCCTGACTTTC
CDR3: CASSRRGSGANVLTF
V: TRBV7-2
size: few
J: TRBJ2-6
D: NA

DNA: TGCGCCAGTCATACAGGGGATACTAATGAAAAACTGTTTTTT
CDR3: CASHTGDTNEKLFF
V: TRBV5-1
size: NA
J: TRBJ1-4
D: TRBD1

DNA: TGTGCCAGCAGCACCCGACTAGCGGGCGAGCAGTACTTC
CDR3: CASSTRLAGEQYF
V: TRBV11-1
size: NA
J: TRBJ2-7
D: TRBD2

DNA: TGTGCCAGCAGCCAAGAGACTCCTAGCGGGAGTCCTCGCAATGAGCAGTTCTTC
CDR3: CASSQETPSGSPRNEQFF
V: TRBV14
size: NA
J: TRBJ2-1
D: TRBD2

DNA: TGTGCCAGTAGTCCCCATCGACAGGGCGAGCCCTACGAGCAGTACTTC
CDR3: CASSPHRQGEPYEQYF
V: TRBV19
size: few
J: TRBJ2-7
D: TRBD1

DNA: TGTGCCTGGAGTGTTCTGATGGGAACCGGGACAACACCTTACGAGCAGTACTTC
CDR3: CAWSVLMGTGTTPYEQYF
V: TRBV30
size: few
J: TRBJ2-7
D: NA

DNA: TGTGCCAGCAGTGGAGGGTCTCCTGAAGCTTTCTTT
CDR3: CASSGGSPEAFF
V: TRBV6-5
size: NA
J: TRBJ1-1
D: NA

DNA: TGTGCCAGCAGCCTGGGACAGAGTATCTACAATGAGCAGTTCTTC
CDR3: CASSLGQSIYNEQFF
V: TRBV14
size: few
J: TRBJ2-1
D: TRBD1

DNA: TGTGCCAGCAGCTTAGGGAGAATGGACAGGGAAGACACTGAAGCTTTCTTT
CDR3: CASSLGRMDREDTEAFF
V: TRBV7-8
size: once
J: TRBJ1-1
D: TRBD1

DNA: TGTGCCTGGAGTTCGGGGGCCAAAAACATTCAGTACTTC
CDR3: CAWSSGAKNIQYF
V: TRBV30
size: NA
J: TRBJ2-4
D: NA

DNA: TGTGCCAGCAGTCCGGGACAGGGGTCCCACGAGCAGTACTTC
CDR3: CASSPGQGSHEQYF
V: TRBV27
size: NA
J: TRBJ2-7
D: TRBD1

DNA: TGCGCCAGCAGCCAAGAATCGCAAGAGACCCAGTACTTC
CDR3: CASSQESQETQYF
V: TRBV4-1
size: NA
J: TRBJ2-5
D: NA

DNA: TGTGGCACAGGGGACGGTTTCAATGAGCAGTTCTTC
CDR3: CGTGDGFNEQFF
V: TRBV7-9
size: many
J: TRBJ2-1
D: TRBD1

DNA: TGTGCCAGCACCGGACTAGCGGGGGGCGTTGCGACGCAGTATTTT
CDR3: CASTGLAGGVATQYF
V: TRBV25-1
size: NA
J: TRBJ2-3
D: TRBD2

DNA: TGTGCCAGCAGCGTAGGCGGCAGCTCGACGAACACCATATATTTT
CDR3: CASSVGGSSTNTIYF
V: TRBV9
size: NA
J: TRBJ1-3
D: NA

DNA: TGTGCCAGCAGTGGGGACAGGGGGCGATCCGCAGATACGCAGTATTTT
CDR3: CASSGDRGRSADTQYF
V: TRBV28
size: few
J: TRBJ2-3
D: TRBD1

DNA: TGTGCCAGCCAGCACAGGTACGAGCAGTACTTC
CDR3: CASQHRYEQYF
V: TRBV28
size: few
J: TRBJ2-7
D: NA

DNA: TGTGCCAGCCCCGGAGTTCACACTGAAGCTTTCTTT
CDR3: CASPGVHTEAFF
V: TRBV6-5
size: few
J: TRBJ1-1
D: NA

DNA: TGTGCCAGCAGTTTCTCGCGACAGGGGGCGCATGAGCAGTTCTTC
CDR3: CASSFSRQGAHEQFF
V: TRBV28
size: few
J: TRBJ2-1
D: TRBD1

DNA: TGTGCCAGTAGCCCCAGGGACAGGGTGTACGAGCAGTACTTC
CDR3: CASSPRDRVYEQYF
V: TRBV19
size: few
J: TRBJ2-7
D: TRBD1

DNA: TGCGCCAGCAGCTTAACAGGGGATGGCAATCAGCCCCAGCATTTT
CDR3: CASSLTGDGNQPQHF
V: TRBV5-1
size: few
J: TRBJ1-5
D: TRBD1

DNA: TGTGCCAGCAGCCGAGGTCCATCGGGCAATCAGCCCCAGCATTTT
CDR3: CASSRGPSGNQPQHF
V: TRBV6-5
size: NA
J: TRBJ1-5
D: NA

DNA: TGTGCTAGTGCCTTGAGGGAGAATCAGCCCCAGCATTTT
CDR3: CASALRENQPQHF
V: TRBV12-5
size: NA
J: TRBJ1-5
D: NA

DNA: TGTGCCAGCAGTTATAAAGGGGGTTTTGGCTACACCTTC
CDR3: CASSYKGGFGYTF
V: TRBV6-5
size: NA
J: TRBJ1-2
D: NA

DNA: TGCAGCGTTGTAGGGACAGGGAATGAAAAACTGTTTTTT
CDR3: CSVVGTGNEKLFF
V: TRBV29-1
size: NA
J: TRBJ1-4
D: TRBD1

DNA: TGTGCCATCAGGGGAGAGGGTAATCAGCCCCAGCATTTT
CDR3: CAIRGEGNQPQHF
V: TRBV10-3
size: few
J: TRBJ1-5
D: NA

DNA: TGTGCCAGCAGTTTCCGAGATACGCAGTATTTT
CDR3: CASSFRDTQYF
V: TRBV28
size: few
J: TRBJ2-3
D: NA

DNA: TGTGCCAGCAGTTTTATGGGGGGGGGTGAAGAGACCCAGTACTTC
CDR3: CASSFMGGGEETQYF
V: TRBV28
size: NA
J: TRBJ2-5
D: TRBD2

DNA: TGTGCCAGTAGTACACAGGGCCAAGAGACCCAGTACTTC
CDR3: CASSTQGQETQYF
V: TRBV19
size: few
J: TRBJ2-5
D: NA

DNA: TGTGCCAGCAGCGCGAGGGACACCTACGAGCAGTACTTC
CDR3: CASSARDTYEQYF
V: TRBV7-2
size: NA
J: TRBJ2-7
D: NA

DNA: TGTGCCTGGAGTGTAGGACAGTATGGCTACACCTTC
CDR3: CAWSVGQYGYTF
V: TRBV30
size: NA
J: TRBJ1-2
D: NA

DNA: TGTGCCAGCAGCCTCACAGCGCAGGGTTACTACGAGCAGTACTTC
CDR3: CASSLTAQGYYEQYF
V: TRBV7-6
size: few
J: TRBJ2-7
D: NA

DNA: TGCGCCAGCAGTGGAAGCGGGGGGGGTTTTCTCGCTGAGCAGTACTTC
CDR3: CASSGSGGGFLAEQYF
V: TRBV23-1
size: few
J: TRBJ2-7
D: TRBD2

DNA: TGCAGTGCTTTCGACAGGGGAGGGCAGTACTTC
CDR3: CSAFDRGGQYF
V: TRBV20-1
size: few
J: TRBJ2-7
D: TRBD1

DNA: TGTGCCAGCACCTCAGGGCTACACTACGAGCAGTACTTC
CDR3: CASTSGLHYEQYF
V: TRBV28
size: few
J: TRBJ2-7
D: NA

DNA: TGTGCCAGCAGAGGGGTAGGCTACAATGAGCAGTTCTTC
CDR3: CASRGVGYNEQFF
V: TRBV27
size: NA
J: TRBJ2-1
D: NA

DNA: TGTGCCAGCAGTCTACCAGGGGGCATGTCCCTCAAGAACACTGAAGCTTTCTTT
CDR3: CASSLPGGMSLKNTEAFF
V: TRBV28
size: NA
J: TRBJ1-1
D: TRBD1

DNA: TGTGCCAGCAGTGAATCCCTGGGACAGGTCTATGGCTACACCTTC
CDR3: CASSESLGQVYGYTF
V: TRBV25-1
size: few
J: TRBJ1-2
D: TRBD1

DNA: TGTGCCAGCAGCTTAGGGATATCCCCAGGGATAGAGACCCAGTACTTC
CDR3: CASSLGISPGIETQYF
V: TRBV7-9
size: NA
J: TRBJ2-5
D: NA

DNA: TGTGCCAGCAGTCCCTGGACAGGGGACTACGAGCAGTACTTC
CDR3: CASSPWTGDYEQYF
V: TRBV28
size: few
J: TRBJ2-7
D: TRBD1

DNA: TGTGCCAGCAGTTATGTCCAGGGGGCGGGTGAGCAGTACTTC
CDR3: CASSYVQGAGEQYF
V: TRBV6-6
size: NA
J: TRBJ2-7
D: TRBD1

DNA: TGCGCCAGCAGCTTGGAGGCAGGGGGCGTTGGCCAGCATTTT
CDR3: CASSLEAGGVGQHF
V: TRBV5-1
size: NA
J: TRBJ1-5
D: TRBD1

DNA: TGTGCCAGCAGTGGCCGGGACACAAACTACGAGCAGTACTTC
CDR3: CASSGRDTNYEQYF
V: TRBV25-1
size: once
J: TRBJ2-7
D: NA

DNA: TGTGCCAGCAGCTTGTCGGGACAGGGGGCCTACGAGCAGTACTTC
CDR3: CASSLSGQGAYEQYF
V: TRBV11-3
size: NA
J: TRBJ2-7
D: TRBD1

DNA: TGTGCCAGCAGCCTACCCGACTATCGATTCACAGATACGCAGTATTTT
CDR3: CASSLPDYRFTDTQYF
V: TRBV5-4
size: few
J: TRBJ2-3
D: NA

DNA: TGTGCCACCAGCAGAGATGAGGGCCAAAAGCAGTACTTC
CDR3: CATSRDEGQKQYF
V: TRBV15
size: NA
J: TRBJ2-7
D: NA

DNA: TGTGCCAGCAGTGAACCGGGACAGGGTTTGACTGAAGCTTTCTTT
CDR3: CASSEPGQGLTEAFF
V: TRBV6-1
size: NA
J: TRBJ1-1
D: TRBD1

DNA: TGTGCCAGCACCCGTGGGGCCGGATACTCCTACGAGCAGTACTTC
CDR3: CASTRGAGYSYEQYF
V: TRBV28
size: NA
J: TRBJ2-7
D: NA

DNA: TGTGCCAGCAGCCCTCCCCGCACGAGCTACGAGCAGTACTTC
CDR3: CASSPPRTSYEQYF
V: TRBV7-2
size: few
J: TRBJ2-7
D: NA

DNA: TGTGCCAGCAGTTACGTCGGGTCTGCTGAAGCTTTCTTT
CDR3: CASSYVGSAEAFF
V: TRBV6-6
size: few
J: TRBJ1-1
D: NA